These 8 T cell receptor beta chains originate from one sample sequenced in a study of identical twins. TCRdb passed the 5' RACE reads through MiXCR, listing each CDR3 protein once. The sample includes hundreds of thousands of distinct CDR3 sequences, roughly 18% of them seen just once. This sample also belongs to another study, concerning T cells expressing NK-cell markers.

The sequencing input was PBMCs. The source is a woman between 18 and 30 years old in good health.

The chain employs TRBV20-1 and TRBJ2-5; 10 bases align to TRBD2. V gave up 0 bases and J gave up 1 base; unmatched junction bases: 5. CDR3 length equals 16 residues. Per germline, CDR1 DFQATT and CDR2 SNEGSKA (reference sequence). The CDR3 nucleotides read TGCAGTGCTAGAGATGGTACTAGCGGGATCCAAGAGACCCAGTACTTC. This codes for CSARDGTSGIQETQYF.

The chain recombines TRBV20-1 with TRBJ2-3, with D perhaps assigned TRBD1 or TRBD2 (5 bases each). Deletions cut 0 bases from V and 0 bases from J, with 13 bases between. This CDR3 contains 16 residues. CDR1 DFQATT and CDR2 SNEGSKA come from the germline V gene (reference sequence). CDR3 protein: CSARDPSWGSTDTQYF. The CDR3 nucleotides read TGCAGTGCTAGAGATCCATCGTGGGGGAGCACAGATACGCAGTATTTT.

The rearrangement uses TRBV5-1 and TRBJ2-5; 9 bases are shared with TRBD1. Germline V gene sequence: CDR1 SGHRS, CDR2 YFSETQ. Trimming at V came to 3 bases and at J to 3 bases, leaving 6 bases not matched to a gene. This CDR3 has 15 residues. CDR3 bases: TGCGCCAGCAGCTCCGGGACAGGGATAGAAGAGACCCAGTACTTC. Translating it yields CASSSGTGIEETQYF.

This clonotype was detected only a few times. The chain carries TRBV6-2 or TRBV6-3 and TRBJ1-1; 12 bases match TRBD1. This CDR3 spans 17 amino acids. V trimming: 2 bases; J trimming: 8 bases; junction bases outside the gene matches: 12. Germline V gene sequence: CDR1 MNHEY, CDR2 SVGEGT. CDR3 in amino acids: CASSYPLFGTGGVEAFF. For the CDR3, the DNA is TGTGCCAGCAGTTACCCCCTCTTCGGGACAGGGGGCGTGGAAGCTTTCTTT.

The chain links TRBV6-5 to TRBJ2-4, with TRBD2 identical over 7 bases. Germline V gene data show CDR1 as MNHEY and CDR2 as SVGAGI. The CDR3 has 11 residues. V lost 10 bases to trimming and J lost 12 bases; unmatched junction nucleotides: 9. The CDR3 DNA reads TGTGCCACCAGAACCGGGACTAATCAGTACTTC. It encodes CATRTGTNQYF.

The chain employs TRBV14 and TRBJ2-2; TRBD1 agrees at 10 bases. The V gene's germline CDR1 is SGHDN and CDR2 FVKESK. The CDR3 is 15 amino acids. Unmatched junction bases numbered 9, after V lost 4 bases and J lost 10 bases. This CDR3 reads CASSPGTGVTVELFF. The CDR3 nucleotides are TGTGCCAGCAGCCCTGGGACAGGGGTGACGGTGGAGCTGTTTTTT. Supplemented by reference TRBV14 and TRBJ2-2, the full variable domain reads EAGVTQFPSHSVIEKGQTVTLRCDPISGHDNLYWYRRVMGKEIKFLLHFVKESKQDESGMPNNRFLAERTGGTYSTLKVQPAELEDSGVYFCASSPGTGVTVELFFGEGSRLTVL.

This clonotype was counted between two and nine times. The CDR3 region is CASSYSTGGSEQYF. CDR3 in DNA: TGTGCCAGCAGTTACTCGACAGGGGGCAGCGAGCAGTACTTC. This rearrangement joins TRBV6-5 to TRBJ2-7, with 10 bases fitting TRBD1. This CDR3 is 14 amino acids long. The V and J ends lost 0 bases and 6 bases, in that order; junction bases with no gene match: 2. Germline CDR1 is MNHEY and CDR2 is SVGAGI.

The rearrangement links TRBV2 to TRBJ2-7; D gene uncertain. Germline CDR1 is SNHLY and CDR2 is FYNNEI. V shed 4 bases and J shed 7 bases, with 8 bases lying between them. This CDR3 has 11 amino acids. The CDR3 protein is CASSGLEEQYF. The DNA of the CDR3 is TGTGCCAGCAGTGGGTTGGAAGAGCAGTACTTC.